The clone carrying this T cell receptor beta chain was counted many times. These data come from a study of neurological immune-mediated disorders. TCRdb re-called the 5' RACE reads with MiXCR, one entry per CDR3 protein. This table holds almost 85,000 distinct CDR3 sequences, around 2.6% found once. The trim removed 4 bases at V and 5 bases at J, leaving 9 bases unmatched. From germline, CDR1 is DFQATT and CDR2 SNEGSKA (reference sequence). The CDR3 runs 14 residues. The chain links TRBV20-1 to TRBJ2-3, with 7 bases that match TRBD2. The receptor was isolated from a young woman with multiple sclerosis. The sample taken for sequencing was PBMCs. This CDR3 reads CSAKQAGRRDTQYF. The CDR3 region has the DNA TGCAGTGCTAAACAAGCGGGACGACGAGATACGCAGTATTTT.